Presented here are 22 T cell receptor beta chains from one specimen sequenced in a study of blood T cell repertoires in COVID-19. The table came from immunoSEQ multiplex PCR; TCRdb's copy has only in-frame clones and leaves some out. The sample lists about 400,000 clones, approximately 87% occurring once. The specimen was PBMCs or T cells enriched from blood (not recorded which). Source of these receptors: a woman between 50 and 59 years old who had recovered from COVID-19.

CDR3 bases: TGCGCCAGCAGCCATCGGGACTCCGGGGCTTTCTTT. This sequence encodes CASSHRDSGAFF. The V and J genes are TRBV4-1 and TRBJ1-1; D perhaps matches TRBD1 (5 bases). V shed 3 bases and J shed 11 bases, with 13 bases lying between them. Germline V CDR1 and CDR2: MGHRA, YSYEKL. CDR3 length: 12 amino acids.

This clone was recorded only once. Germline is not matched at one junction end, which may reflect a read error. This chain uses TRBV7-7 with TRBJ2-1; 8 bases match TRBD2. Germline V lookup: CDR1 SSHAT, CDR2 FNYEAQ (reference sequence). The CDR3 spans 16 residues. CDR3 DNA: TGTGCTAGCAGCTTAGGGCGTAGCGGGGCGTCCAATGAGCAGTTCTTC. This translates into CASSLGRSGASNEQFF.

The chain's CDR3 is CASSAGTGDNEQFF. CDR3 sequence (DNA): TGTGCCAGCAGCGCCGGGACAGGGGACAATGAGCAGTTCTTC. V is TRBV2 and J is TRBJ2-1; the match to TRBD1 covers 10 bases. Germline V gene sequence: CDR1 SNHLY, CDR2 FYNNEI. V shed 6 bases and J 5 bases; nucleotides not matched to a gene: 4. This CDR3 has 14 amino acids.

The gene calls are TRBV9 and TRBJ1-2, with a possible D match to TRBD1 (6 bases). Germline lookup yields CDR1 SGDLS and CDR2 YYNGEE. The CDR3 extends over 15 amino acids. V lost 3 bases and J 2 bases, leaving 14 bases between the germline ends. The DNA for the CDR3 is TGTGCCAGCAGCGACCCAAGGGGGAAGAACTATGGCTACACCTTC. Translated: CASSDPRGKNYGYTF.

The chain joins TRBV27 to TRBJ1-6; 7 bases are shared with TRBD1. The CDR3 has 15 amino acids. The J segment lost 1 base and the V segment lost 6 bases, leaving 3 bases of the junction unmatched. Germline CDR1 and CDR2: MNHEY and SMNVEV (reference sequence). This chain's CDR3 is CASRQQGSYNSPLHF. In DNA, the CDR3 is TGTGCCAGCAGACAACAGGGGTCCTATAATTCACCCCTCCACTTT.

This clone appeared once. This sequence joins TRBV2 and TRBJ1-3; D is perhaps TRBD1 (5 bases). Germline values: CDR1 SNHLY, CDR2 FYNNEI. The V gene lost 4 bases and the J gene lost 2 bases, with 15 bases spanning the gap. The CDR3 sequence is 16 residues long. CDR3: CASSVAGHGTGNTIYF. CDR3 nucleotide sequence: TGTGCCAGCAGTGTCGCAGGACACGGTACTGGAAACACCATATATTTT.

This clone was seen more than once but under ten times. Within the sample, other DNA sequences also encode this same CDR3. The rearrangement joins TRBV5-6 to TRBJ1-1; D remains unclear. The CDR3 is 13 residues long. Germline loops: CDR1 SGHDT, CDR2 YYEEEE. Trimming removed 2 bases from V and 1 base from J, with 6 bases in between. DNA of the CDR3: TGTGCCAGCAGCTTTTCAGGGAACACTGAAGCTTTCTTT. This encodes CASSFSGNTEAFF.

The chain is built from TRBV5-8 and TRBJ2-5, with 10 bases identical to TRBD1. Looked up from germline, CDR1 is SGHTS and CDR2 is YDEGEE. The CDR3 is 15 amino acids. V gave up 2 bases and J gave up 7 bases; unmatched junction bases: 8. The chain's CDR3 is CASSFRDRGIGTQYF. In nucleotides, the CDR3 is TGTGCCAGCAGCTTCCGGGACAGGGGTATCGGGACCCAGTACTTC.

This chain connects TRBV7-2 to TRBJ1-1; no firm D call. Trimming shortened V by 3 bases and J by 1 base, and 9 bases separated the two germline ends. The CDR3 has 14 residues. Germline loops: CDR1 SGHTA, CDR2 FQGNSA. This chain's CDR3 is CASSFGSGNTEAFF. CDR3 bases: TGTGCCAGCAGCTTCGGGAGCGGGAACACTGAAGCTTTCTTT. The full variable domain, its missing parts supplied by reference TRBV7-2 and TRBJ1-1, is GAGVSQSPSNKVTEKGKDVELRCDPISGHTALYWYRQSLGQGLEFLIYFQGNSAPDKSGLPSDRFSAERTGGSVSTLTIQRTQQEDSAVYLCASSFGSGNTEAFFGQGTRLTVV.

This sequence joins TRBV18 and TRBJ1-2, with unresolved D. This CDR3 is 12 amino acids long. The V gene's germline CDR1 is KGHSH and CDR2 LQKENI. Between the trimmed V and J ends, which lost 4 bases and 3 bases, there was a span of 6 bases. CDR3 amino acids: CASSHGDYGYTF. Here the CDR3 DNA reads TGTGCCAGCTCACATGGAGACTATGGCTACACCTTC.

V is TRBV15 and J is TRBJ2-2; 8 bases fit TRBD1. CDR3 length equals 15 residues. Per germline, CDR1 LNHNV and CDR2 YYDKDF (reference sequence). Trimming at V came to 8 bases and at J to 2 bases, leaving 7 bases not matched to a gene. CDR3 DNA sequence: TGTGCCACCGGCAAGGACAGGGCCAACACCGGGGAGCTGTTTTTT. Amino acid sequence: CATGKDRANTGELFF.

The chain uses TRBV5-6 and TRBJ2-2; D is possibly TRBD1 (5 bases). V was shortened by 2 bases and J by 0 bases, with 11 bases between the two germline ends. This CDR3 spans 16 amino acids. Germline V gives CDR1 SGHDT, CDR2 YYEEEE. The CDR3 loop reads CASSFIQETNTGELFF. DNA for the CDR3: TGTGCCAGCAGCTTCATACAGGAGACGAACACCGGGGAGCTGTTTTTT.

The chain uses TRBV4-2 and TRBJ1-1, with TRBD1 identical over 7 bases. Germline assignment: CDR1 LGHNA and CDR2 YNFKEQ. CDR3 size: 16 residues. J was trimmed by 0 bases and V by 3 bases; bases with no gene match: 7. The CDR3 region is CASSQPGQTMNTEAFF. The CDR3 DNA is TGTGCCAGCAGCCAGCCGGGACAGACCATGAACACTGAAGCTTTCTTT.

The V call is TRBV2, the J call TRBJ1-1; TRBD1 matches 11 bases. V shed 6 bases, J shed 6 bases, and the junction held 3 bases outside the gene matches. Per the germline V gene, CDR1 is SNHLY and CDR2 is FYNNEI. The CDR3 length is 13 residues. CDR3: CASRVDRGPEAFF. CDR3 bases: TGTGCCAGCAGGGTGGACAGGGGGCCTGAAGCTTTCTTT.

For the CDR3, the DNA is TGTGCCAGTAGTATAGATCGAAGTAGGGGGCCCGCTAGCAATCAGCCCCAGCATTTT. Protein: CASSIDRSRGPASNQPQHF. The V gene is TRBV19, the J gene TRBJ1-5, with TRBD1 matching over 7 bases. Germline V gives CDR1 LNHDA, CDR2 SQIVND (reference sequence). The J segment lost 0 bases and the V segment lost 0 bases, leaving 11 bases of the junction unmatched. The CDR3 runs to 19 residues.

This chain's CDR3 is CASSSSPRLGKETQYF. In nucleotides, the CDR3 is TGCGCCAGCAGCTCCTCTCCCCGACTGGGTAAAGAGACCCAGTACTTC. This chain connects TRBV5-1 to TRBJ2-5, with unresolved D. Trimming took 3 bases from V and 3 from J, leaving 18 bases between them. CDR3 size: 16 residues. Germline values: CDR1 SGHRS, CDR2 YFSETQ.

The rearrangement uses TRBV5-5 and TRBJ2-7; TRBD2 matches 7 bases. Germline CDR1 reads SGHKS; CDR2 reads YYEKEE (reference sequence). The CDR3 extends over 14 amino acids. Losses at the gene ends were 3 bases for V and 5 bases for J; bases not matched to a gene: 8. In DNA, the CDR3 is TGTGCCAGCAGCTCCCTGGGGGGGGGAGACGAGCAGTACTTC. Translating it yields CASSSLGGGDEQYF.

The genes are TRBV7-9 and TRBJ2-5; 8 bases map to TRBD2. Germline V CDR1 and CDR2: SEHNR, FQNEAQ (reference sequence). Germline trimming cut 6 bases from V and 7 bases from J; bases unmatched to any gene: 16. The CDR3 totals 16 residues. Here the CDR3 DNA reads TGTGCCAGCAGTCCATATAGCGGGGAGGTCGGGGGGACCCAGTACTTC. Residues: CASSPYSGEVGGTQYF.

The chain is built from TRBV11-2 and TRBJ2-4; the match to TRBD1 covers 8 bases. The V and J ends lost 1 base and 15 bases, in that order; junction bases with no gene match: 8. CDR1 is SGHAT, CDR2 FQNNGV, per germline. This CDR3 is 13 amino acids long. In DNA form, the CDR3 reads TGTGCCAGCAGCTTAGGGACAGGGTTGCCTATGTACTTC. This codes for CASSLGTGLPMYF.

The chain joins TRBV5-4 to TRBJ2-1; tentatively, D is TRBD2 (6 bases). The V end was cut by 4 bases, the J end by 5 bases, with 16 bases between. CDR1 and CDR2 (germline): SGHNT, YYREEE (reference sequence). The CDR3 extends over 15 amino acids. CDR3: CASSPTVSGDNEQFF. The DNA of the CDR3 is TGTGCCAGCAGCCCGACAGTATCGGGGGACAATGAGCAGTTCTTC. The entire variable domain, with the rest obtained from reference TRBV5-4 and TRBJ2-1, is as follows: ETGVTQSPTHLIKTRGQQVTLRCSSQSGHNTVSWYQQALGQGPQFIFQYYREEENGRGNFPPRFSGLQFPNYSSELNVNALELDDSALYLCASSPTVSGDNEQFFGPGTRLTVL.

The J gene is TRBJ2-2, the V gene TRBV4-2, with 9 bases identical to TRBD1. This CDR3 spans 17 amino acids. Germline loops: CDR1 LGHNA, CDR2 YNFKEQ. The V segment lost 5 bases and the J segment 6 bases; nucleotides outside the gene matches: 13. CDR3 nucleotide sequence: TGTGCCAGCAGCGATCCCTCCGGGACAGGGTCGGCCGGGGAGCTGTTTTTT. Translation: CASSDPSGTGSAGELFF.

DNA of the CDR3: TGTGCCAGCTCAAACAGCTTGAACACTGAAGCTTTCTTT. As protein: CASSNSLNTEAFF. The chain links TRBV18 to TRBJ1-1, with no clear D. Trimming pared 5 bases from V and 0 bases from J, leaving 7 bases between. The CDR3 is made up of 13 amino acids. From germline, CDR1 is KGHSH and CDR2 LQKENI.